The TCR beta chain described here comes from a study of regulatory T cells in long-lasting Graves disease. V was clipped by 7 bases and J by 10 bases; unmatched bases: 6. The CDR3 sequence is 11 residues long. This sample's time point: newly diagnosed GD, antithyroid drugs for less than 3 months. The TCR library was made from RNA that had been extracted from PBMCs in TRIzol. This clonotype turned up a few times. Sequencing libraries for TCR beta were prepared with iRepertoire HTBI primers and Arm-PCR of CDR3 regions. TCRdb re-derived calls from the multiplex PCR reads in MiXCR, one entry per CDR3 protein. In the table there are about 450,000 distinct CDR3 sequences, over 15% of which are singletons. This sample also belongs to another study, concerning T cells in Graves' hyperthyroidism and ophthalmopathy. That study reports: Investigators excluded patients with uncontrolled infection, other autoimmune disease, pregnancy or lactation.

The sequence came from a woman aged 25-40 years with Graves disease. This chain connects TRBV12-3 or TRBV12-4 to TRBJ1-1; 7 nucleotides align to TRBD1. Sequencing was performed on peripheral blood mononuclear cells (PBMCs), taken at new diagnosis, from a patient treated with antithyroid drugs. CDR3 residues: CASNAGGGAFF. The CDR3 nucleotides are TGTGCCAGCAACGCAGGGGGGGGAGCTTTCTTT.